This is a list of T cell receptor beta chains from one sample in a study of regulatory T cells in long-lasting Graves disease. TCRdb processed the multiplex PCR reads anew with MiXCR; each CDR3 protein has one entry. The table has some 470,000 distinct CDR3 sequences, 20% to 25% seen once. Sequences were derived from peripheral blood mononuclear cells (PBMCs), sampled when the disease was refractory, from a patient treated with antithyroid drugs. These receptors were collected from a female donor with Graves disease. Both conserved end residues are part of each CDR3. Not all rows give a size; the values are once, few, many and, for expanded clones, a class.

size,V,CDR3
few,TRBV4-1,CASSQAQGNQPQHF
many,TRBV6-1,CASISSNTEAFF
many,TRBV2,CAKKTGGSYEQYF
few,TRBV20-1,CSGSTEINQPQHF
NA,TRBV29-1,CSVADQGASYGYTF
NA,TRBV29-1,CSVGQGQTF
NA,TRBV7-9,CASSLARGQGLDEQYF
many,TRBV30,CAWIPRGRYQETQYF
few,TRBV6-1,CASSEMNHEKLFF
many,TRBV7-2,CASSLDPRDSSFQETQYF
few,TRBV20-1,CSARVPSGGGNTGELFF
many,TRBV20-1,CSTRIGARPISEAFF
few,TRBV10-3,CAISERQGSQPQHF
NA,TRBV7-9,CASSLDPKRRGGWDKNIQYF
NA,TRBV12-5,CASGLDAYNYIRAGELFF
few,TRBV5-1,CASSPAGRGNTEAFF
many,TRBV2,CASSTGEVTEAFF
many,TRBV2,CASTEGLAYETQYF
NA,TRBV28,CASSPQGFTGELFF
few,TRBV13,CASSLGSASYEQYF
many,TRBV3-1,CASSQEHFDEKLFF
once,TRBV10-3,CAITRGGGGAFF
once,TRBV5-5,CASSYGGLGTEAFF
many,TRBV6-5,CASSYPPSGGTSYEQYF
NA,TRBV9,CASSNGRGTLSGGNTIYF
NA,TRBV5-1,CASGLQGELDEQYF
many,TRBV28,CASSLSDRTEAFF
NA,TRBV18,CASSPEWDSSGIQYF
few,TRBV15,CATSRDVASGELFF
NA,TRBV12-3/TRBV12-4,CASTRTVREKLFF
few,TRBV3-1,CASSQAGTGGENGYTF
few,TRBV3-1,CASSQTSQDNEQYF
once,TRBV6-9,CASSSHRQGTDTQYF
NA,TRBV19,CASSRGRSSYNSPLHF
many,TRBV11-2,CASRGVFAGELFF
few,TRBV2,CASSEVGTGGIGYTF
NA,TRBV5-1,CASRRDRGAYEQYF
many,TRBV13,CASSLPGGETQYF
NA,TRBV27,CASSRAGGDYGYTF
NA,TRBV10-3,CAISESKGDVNQPQHF
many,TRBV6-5,CASSFFSGQRNTGELFF
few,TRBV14,CASSPVNGITETQYF
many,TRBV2,CASQGQGGFPGELFF
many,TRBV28,CASSFSRDRHSRSYNSPLHF
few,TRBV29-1,CSVEDTSVGAFF
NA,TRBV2,CASSERPGQGPYEQFF